Detailed here is one TCR beta chain. The antigen remains undetermined. CDR3 size: 14 residues. The germline CDR1 and CDR2 sequences are SGDLS and YYNGEE. Trimming pared 0 bases from V and 2 bases from J, leaving 6 bases between. Extraction and reverse transcription of RNA yielded cDNA as the sequencing template. The data were produced by immunoSEQ multiplex PCR, yet TCRdb's version contains in-frame clones alone and is incomplete. The profile covers approximately 210,000 clones, with around 43% appearing a single time and 2.6% taken by the ten largest. These data are taken from a study of CD8+ T cells in alopecia areata. Study-level results: Scalp samples also yield sequences of resident alphabeta T cells from normal skin.

Treatment denoted: oral pan-JAK inhibitor, 5-10 mg twice daily. Alopecia areata patients provided lesional scalp punch biopsies and peripheral blood. This sequence was found in a human donor with alopecia areata. Specimen: CD4+ T cells sorted from blood, collected at approximately week 39, from a patient treated with tofacitinib. The V gene is TRBV9, the J gene TRBJ1-5; D ambiguous. The CDR3 sequence: CASSVDGGNQPQHF. CDR3 bases: TGTGCCAGCAGCGTAGACGGGGGCAATCAGCCCCAGCATTTT.